This T cell receptor beta chain was documented in a study of early T cells in non-severe SARS-CoV-2 infection. Germline V gene lookup returns CDR1 KGHSH and CDR2 LQKENI. The CDR3 totals 14 residues. Trimming took 4 bases from V and 4 from J; bases not matched to a gene: 4. Individual cDNA molecules were tagged with unique molecular identifiers, the study reported. Via MiXCR, TCRdb re-called the 5' RACE reads, giving one row per CDR3 protein. Of roughly 40,000 distinct CDR3 sequences detected, approximately 4% appear once; the ten largest clones hold over 3%. This clonotype was counted at least ten times.

The sequenced material came from whole blood. The chain is built from TRBV18 and TRBJ1-5; 7 bases map to TRBD1. The TCR originated in an adult who was a healthcare worker with PCR-confirmed SARS-CoV-2 infection or an uninfected control (not recorded which). The DNA for the CDR3 is TGTGCCAGCTCACTTACAGGGGATAATCAGCCCCAGCATTTT. Translated: CASSLTGDNQPQHF.